The clone carrying this T cell receptor beta chain was counted a single time. The target antigen is unknown. Germline V gene lookup returns CDR1 LGHNA and CDR2 YSLEER. The CDR3 is 17 amino acids. J was trimmed by 5 bases and V by 0 bases; bases with no gene match: 9. The sample belongs to a study of OX40 agonist ivuxolimab in advanced cancers. The wider study: Every 2 weeks, ivuxolimab was infused into the patients intravenously at between 0.01 and 10 mg/kg. A mean age of roughly 60 years, range 23 to 79, was recorded, and 80% to 90% were male. General study results and limits: Expanded clones were, on average, more numerous among CD8+ T cells than CD4+.

Only in-frame clones appear in the TCRdb table, and some are missing; sequencing was by immunoSEQ multiplex PCR. The sample holds roughly 58,000 clones; about 82% are singletons and the top ten take approximately 2.5%. Autoimmune disease history or systemic immunosuppression excluded patients. This clonotype originated in an adult with an advanced solid tumor such as melanoma, head and neck, liver or kidney cancer. The genes are TRBV4-3 and TRBJ2-3, with TRBD2 identical over 9 bases. The sample consisted of CD4+ or CD8+ T cells sorted from blood, taken in a trial of the OX40 agonist ivuxolimab. As DNA, the CDR3 is TGCGCCAGCAGCCAAGAGGTGTCTAGCGGGGATGTAGATACGCAGTATTTT. Translation: CASSQEVSSGDVDTQYF.